This T cell receptor (beta chain) was documented in a study of shared clonotypes between healthy human individuals. The wider study: Aged 18 to 49, the donors were a couple of women and three men. Each donor contributed plates that comprised three CD4 naive, three CD4 memory, two CD8 naive and one CD8 memory.

A word on this clone: Its target is not known.

Measured with immunoSEQ multiplex PCR; TCRdb has only the in-frame clones, and not every one. The sample comprises millions of clones, approximately 94% of which are singletons, and roughly 0.13% rests with the top ten. CD4+ cells were split into CD45RA+ naive and CD45RA-negative memory subsets. General study results and limits: A few donors showed sharing of about 4.7% of naive CD4 clonotypes.

The sequencing sample was made of naive CD4+ T cells sorted from blood. Regarding subset: CD45RA+ positively selected. The sequence was collected from a man aged 18 to 29 in good health.

DNA for the CDR3: TGTGCCAGCAGCGTGGGGACTAACTACTACAATGAGCAGTTCTTC. This sequence encodes CASSVGTNYYNEQFF. The V gene is TRBV9, the J gene TRBJ2-1; TRBD2 agrees at 7 bases. From germline, CDR1 is SGDLS and CDR2 YYNGEE. This CDR3 comprises 15 residues. Trimming removed 2 bases from V and 3 bases from J; junction bases left unmatched: 5.